This T cell receptor (beta chain) comes out of a study of blood T cell repertoires in COVID-19. The CDR3 has 16 residues. The germline V gene has CDR1 SEHNR and CDR2 FQNEAQ (reference sequence). V shed 5 bases, J shed 4 bases, and the junction held 9 bases outside the gene matches. Assay used: immunoSEQ multiplex PCR; TCRdb lists only in-frame clones, some missing. The sample lists some 130,000 clones; about 91% were seen once. The sample comprised peripheral blood. V usage is TRBV7-9 and J usage is TRBJ1-5, with 9 bases matching TRBD1. The clonotype comes from a man in his fifties or sixties with acute or convalescent COVID-19. CDR3 in amino acids: CASSPPGTGLNQPQHF. The CDR3 nucleotides are TGTGCCAGCAGCCCGCCCGGGACAGGGTTGAATCAGCCCCAGCATTTT.